Listed here are 13 T cell receptor beta chains from one sample, sequenced in a study of T cells in Graves' hyperthyroidism and ophthalmopathy. Amplified TCR beta CDR3 regions derived from RNA transcripts. HTBI primers drove first-round RT-PCR of the TCR CDR3. TCRdb re-called the multiplex PCR reads through MiXCR, storing one row per CDR3 protein. The table lists around 340,000 distinct CDR3 sequences, approximately 15% of them singletons. The sample consisted of blood. These receptors all come from a woman aged 25 to 39 with Graves' hyperthyroidism.

V and J are TRBV6-2 or TRBV6-3 and TRBJ2-6, with 10 positions matching TRBD2. Germline-derived CDR1 and CDR2 are MNHEY and SVGEGT. V gave up 6 bases and J gave up 0 bases; unmatched junction bases: 11. The CDR3 length is 19 residues. The CDR3 sequence is CASRDPGLAPTSGANVLTF. The CDR3 region has the DNA TGTGCCAGCAGGGATCCGGGACTAGCGCCGACCTCTGGGGCCAACGTCCTGACTTTC.

CDR3 sequence: CASSQAAGTGFGEQYF. The CDR3, as DNA: TGCGCCAGCAGCCAAGCTGCCGGGACAGGGTTCGGCGAGCAGTACTTC. The gene calls are TRBV4-1 and TRBJ2-7; 9 bases map to TRBD1. In germline, CDR1 is MGHRA, CDR2 YSYEKL. This CDR3 comprises 16 residues. V was clipped by 1 base and J by 6 bases; unmatched bases: 10.

V gene TRBV19 combines with J gene TRBJ1-5; a possible D gene is TRBD1 (6 bases). Germline CDR1 and CDR2: LNHDA and SQIVND (reference sequence). The CDR3 is 15 amino acids. Between the trimmed V and J ends, which lost 5 bases and 6 bases, there was a span of 17 bases. CDR3 DNA sequence: TGTGCCAGTAGTTCGGACAGACTTTGGGGTCAGCCCCAGCATTTT. Its protein is CASSSDRLWGQPQHF.

This clonotype appeared many times. The chain uses TRBV12-3 or TRBV12-4 and TRBJ2-1; 8 positions match TRBD2. J lost 6 bases, V lost 4 bases, and 14 bases had no gene match. The CDR3 totals 17 residues. The CDR3 loop is CASSWSFSAGGGNEQFF. The CDR3 nucleotides are TGTGCCAGCAGTTGGTCCTTCTCTGCGGGAGGAGGCAATGAGCAGTTCTTC.

The chain links TRBV24-1 to TRBJ2-3; 10 bases fit TRBD1. The J segment lost 2 bases and the V segment lost 3 bases, leaving 4 bases of the junction unmatched. CDR1 is KGHDR and CDR2 is SFDVKD in the germline V gene. The CDR3 runs to 16 residues. In nucleotides, the CDR3 is TGTGCCACCAGTGATGAGGACAGGGGGGACACAGATACGCAGTATTTT. Residues: CATSDEDRGDTDTQYF.

This chain connects TRBV6-1 to TRBJ2-7; no definite D call. V shed 1 base and J shed 4 bases, with 8 bases lying between them. The CDR3 is made up of 13 amino acids. Germline CDR1 MNHNS, CDR2 SASEGT. The CDR3 loop is CASSEGERYEQYF. The DNA for the CDR3 is TGTGCCAGCAGTGAAGGGGAACGGTACGAGCAGTACTTC.

A word on this clonotype: Just one base apart from a much larger clone, this may be a read error. V is TRBV27 and J is TRBJ2-7; possibly TRBD1 or TRBD2 for D (5 bases each). Germline loops: CDR1 MNHEY, CDR2 SMNVEV (reference sequence). The CDR3 is 13 residues long. CDR3 residues: CTSSYWGPYEQYF. The CDR3 DNA follows: TGTACCAGCAGTTATTGGGGACCCTACGAGCAGTACTTC.

This chain uses TRBV6-2 or TRBV6-3 with TRBJ2-1, with D possibly being TRBD2 (6 bases). Looked up from germline, CDR1 is MNHEY and CDR2 is SVGEGT. There are 14 residues in the CDR3. Trimming removed 2 bases from V and 12 bases from J, with 17 bases in between. As DNA, the CDR3 is TGTGCCAGCAGTTACACCCTGACTAGTGAGTCGCAGTTCTTC. Encoded protein: CASSYTLTSESQFF.

The chain is built from TRBV6-1 and TRBJ2-6; D may be TRBD1 (5 bases). The ends were cut back, 8 bases at V and 4 bases at J, with 12 bases in the middle. This CDR3 comprises 14 residues. Germline V gene data show CDR1 as MNHNS and CDR2 as SASEGT. DNA of the CDR3: TGTGCCAGCCTCACAGGAACCGGGGCCAACGTCCTGACTTTC. This codes for CASLTGTGANVLTF.

This clonotype was observed a few times. The V gene is TRBV28, the J gene TRBJ2-5, with 7 bases matching TRBD2. The ends lost 8 bases at V and 1 base at J; junction bases unmatched: 1. The germline gives CDR1 MDHEN, CDR2 SYDVKM. The CDR3 is 12 residues long. In nucleotides, the CDR3 is TGTGCCAGCGCGGGAGTCCAAGAGACCCAGTACTTC. It yields the protein CASAGVQETQYF.

This clonotype was counted only a few times. The V gene is TRBV28, the J gene TRBJ2-3, with D perhaps TRBD1 or TRBD2 (7 bases each). This CDR3 contains 20 residues. The germline V gene encodes CDR1 MDHEN and CDR2 SYDVKM. V was clipped by 7 bases and J by 0 bases, with 29 bases between them. This chain's CDR3 is CASTTTGTWGRATSTDTQYF. In DNA, the CDR3 is TGTGCCAGCACCACGACAGGGACATGGGGGAGGGCGACTAGCACAGATACGCAGTATTTT.

This clonotype has at least ten counts. The rearrangement uses TRBV20-1 and TRBJ2-1; 9 bases are shared with TRBD2. This CDR3 spans 11 amino acids. CDR1 and CDR2 from the germline V gene are DFQATT and SNEGSKA (reference sequence). Trimming removed 0 bases from V and 15 bases from J; junction bases left unmatched: 3. CDR3 DNA sequence: TGCAGTGCTAGAGATCCTAGCGGGGCGTTCTTC. Its protein product is CSARDPSGAFF.

Ten or more counts support this clonotype. The chain joins TRBV20-1 to TRBJ2-1; TRBD2 matches at 7 bases. The CDR3 sequence is 14 residues long. Germline loops: CDR1 DFQATT, CDR2 SNEGSKA (reference sequence). The CDR3 sequence: CSAGSSGGYNEQFF. For the CDR3, the DNA is TGCAGCGCGGGTTCTAGCGGTGGTTACAATGAGCAGTTCTTC.